This entry lists 20 T cell receptor beta chains sequenced from one sample in a study of T cell repertoires in cytomegalovirus infection. Their antigens remain unidentified. TCRdb analysed the reads with MiXCR anew, one entry per CDR3 protein. The sample lists 550,000 to 700,000 distinct CDR3 sequences, roughly 43% occurring once. The sequencing here drew on cultured PBMCs, taken from culture after CMV antigen stimulation. The receptors were gathered from a human donor in good health (CMV status not recorded). Some clones in this sample may be carry-over from other donors' samples.

The count of this clonotype is one. The J gene is TRBJ2-5, the V gene TRBV7-2, with TRBD1 matching 10 bases. This CDR3 spans 19 amino acids. J gave up 2 bases and V 3 bases, and 15 bases lay outside the gene matches. CDR1 SGHTA and CDR2 FQGNSA come from the germline V gene. The CDR3 DNA follows: TGTGCCAGCAGCTTTCCCAGACAGGGGGCGGGACGTAGACAAGAGACCCAGTACTTC. Protein sequence: CASSFPRQGAGRRQETQYF.

This clonotype turned up a few times. The chain uses TRBV7-2 and TRBJ2-1; D is uncertain. The CDR3 extends over 13 amino acids. V lost 2 bases, J lost 6 bases, and 8 bases lay in between. The germline CDR1 and CDR2 sequences are SGHTA and FQGNSA. CDR3 nucleotides: TGTGCCAGCAGCTTATCTCCTCTCAATGAGCAGTTCTTC. Protein: CASSLSPLNEQFF.

The rearrangement uses TRBV29-1 and TRBJ2-1; a weak D match, TRBD2 (6 bases). CDR1 and CDR2 (germline): SQVTM, ANQGSEA. This CDR3 region has 15 residues. V was cut by 5 bases and J by 0 bases, with 14 bases left in between. This chain's CDR3 is CSVSGGPSSYNEQFF. CDR3 nucleotide sequence: TGCAGCGTTTCAGGAGGGCCCAGCTCCTACAATGAGCAGTTCTTC.

The V gene is TRBV12-3 or TRBV12-4, the J gene TRBJ1-5; 7 bases align to TRBD1. V trimming: 5 bases; J trimming: 0 bases; junction bases outside the gene matches: 10. CDR3 size: 17 residues. CDR3 sequence: CASSTGTEGYSNQPQHF. The CDR3 DNA sequence: TGTGCCAGCAGTACCGGGACAGAGGGATATAGCAATCAGCCCCAGCATTTT.

Here the CDR3 reads CASGLVGQSFGYTF. CDR3 sequence (DNA): TGTGCTAGTGGTTTGGTCGGCCAATCCTTTGGCTACACCTTC. The chain carries TRBV12-5 and TRBJ1-2; D remains ambiguous. The CDR3 has 14 amino acids. V was pared by 0 bases and J by 7 bases, with 12 bases between. Germline CDR1 LGHNT, CDR2 FRNRAP.

The genes are TRBV7-9 and TRBJ1-5; D is ambiguous. Per the germline V gene, CDR1 is SEHNR and CDR2 is FQNEAQ (reference sequence). This CDR3 is built from 12 residues. The ends were cut back, 8 bases at V and 5 bases at J, with 10 bases in the middle. CDR3 DNA: TGTGCCAGCGGGAGGGAAGATCAGCCCCAGCATTTT. Its protein is CASGREDQPQHF. Based on the CDR3 plus reference TRBV7-9 and TRBJ1-5, the full variable domain is DTGVSQNPRHKITKRGQNVTFRCDPISEHNRLYWYRQTLGQGPEFLTYFQNEAQLEKSRLLSDRFSAERPKGSFSTLEIQRTEQGDSAMYLCASGREDQPQHFGDGTRLSIL.

CDR3 nucleotide sequence: TGTGCCAGCAGTCAAAGACTAGGGGCAGATACGCAGTATTTT. Protein: CASSQRLGADTQYF. The chain carries TRBV6-8 and TRBJ2-3, with a weak D call TRBD2 (6 bases). V lost 5 bases and J lost 4, with 13 bases in between. Germline V lookup: CDR1 MNHGY, CDR2 SAAAGT. CDR3 length equals 14 residues.

The chain is built from TRBV27 and TRBJ2-5; TRBD2 agrees at 7 bases. The junction had 8 bases not matched to a gene; V was cut back by 8 bases and J by 5 bases. The CDR3 is 13 residues long. Germline assignment: CDR1 MNHEY and CDR2 SMNVEV (reference sequence). CDR3: CASSGGRTETQYF. The CDR3 nucleotides are TGTGCCAGCTCTGGCGGGAGAACGGAGACCCAGTACTTC.

The chain links TRBV7-9 to TRBJ1-1; 9 bases map to TRBD1. Germline-derived CDR1 and CDR2 are SEHNR and FQNEAQ (reference sequence). The V gene end was trimmed by 2 bases and the J gene end by 5 bases; junction bases not matched to a gene: 6. The CDR3 has 15 residues. CDR3 sequence reads: CASSLWTGVGTEAFF. The CDR3 region has the DNA TGTGCCAGCAGCTTATGGACAGGGGTCGGGACTGAAGCTTTCTTT.

The chain has TRBV12-3 or TRBV12-4 and TRBJ2-1; weak D call: TRBD2 (6 bases). CDR3 length equals 17 residues. V was shortened by 7 bases and J by 10 bases, with 29 bases between the two germline ends. DNA for the CDR3: TGTGCCAGCACCACCCCATTGGGACGGCTACAAGGAGGGGAGCAGTTCTTC. Protein sequence: CASTTPLGRLQGGEQFF.

This clonotype was seen a few times. This sequence joins TRBV12-3 or TRBV12-4 and TRBJ2-1; 7 bases agree with TRBD2. The CDR3 sequence is 15 residues long. J gave up 3 bases and V 5 bases, and 7 bases lay outside the gene matches. The DNA of the CDR3 is TGTGCCAGCAGTCGACTAGCAGTAAACTACAATGAGCAGTTCTTC. As protein: CASSRLAVNYNEQFF.

There are a few counts of this clonotype. This chain uses TRBV19 with TRBJ2-3; no definite D call. Trimming pared 6 bases from V and 4 bases from J, leaving 8 bases between. The CDR3 extends over 12 amino acids. The germline V gene encodes CDR1 LNHDA and CDR2 SQIVND (reference sequence). CDR3 sequence reads: CASSHSSDTQYF. The CDR3 nucleotides read TGTGCCAGTAGCCACTCCTCAGATACGCAGTATTTT.

V gene TRBV7-2 combines with J gene TRBJ2-3; D gene unclear. The length of the CDR3 is 14 residues. CDR1 is SGHTA and CDR2 is FQGNSA in the germline V gene. The ends were cut back, 5 bases at V and 3 bases at J, with 12 bases in the middle. CDR3 nucleotides: TGTGCCAGCAGCCGACTCTATACAACAGATACGCAGTATTTT. It yields the protein CASSRLYTTDTQYF.

This clonotype appeared a single time. This rearrangement joins TRBV6-6 to TRBJ2-2; D is uncertain. V shed 2 bases and J shed 4 bases, with 11 bases lying between them. Per the germline V gene, CDR1 is MNHNY and CDR2 is SVGAGI (reference sequence). The CDR3 is made up of 15 amino acids. DNA for the CDR3: TGTGCCAGCAGTTACGGAAGATGGGGCACCGGGGAGCTGTTTTTT. Its translation is CASSYGRWGTGELFF.

The rearrangement joins TRBV20-1 to TRBJ1-5; D is unresolved. Germline V lookup: CDR1 DFQATT, CDR2 SNEGSKA (reference sequence). V dropped 6 bases and J dropped 3 bases, with 12 bases sitting between them. CDR3 length: 13 residues. CDR3 coding DNA: TGCAGTGCCACGGGAGAGAACAATCAGCCCCAGCATTTT. Residues: CSATGENNQPQHF.

CDR3: CASSLALVVAEKETQYF. As DNA, the CDR3 is TGTGCCAGCAGCTTAGCCCTCGTGGTAGCGGAAAAAGAGACCCAGTACTTC. The rearrangement joins TRBV7-9 to TRBJ2-5, with TRBD2 as a possible D gene (6 bases). Germline CDR1 and CDR2: SEHNR and FQNEAQ (reference sequence). There are 17 residues in the CDR3. Deletions cut 0 bases from V and 3 bases from J, with 17 bases between. Supplemented by reference TRBV7-9 and TRBJ2-5, the full variable domain reads DTGVSQNPRHKITKRGQNVTFRCDPISEHNRLYWYRQTLGQGPEFLTYFQNEAQLEKSRLLSDRFSAERPKGSFSTLEIQRTEQGDSAMYLCASSLALVVAEKETQYFGPGTRLLVL.

The J gene is TRBJ1-2, the V gene TRBV5-5, with D unresolved. Germline V CDR1 and CDR2: SGHKS, YYEKEE (reference sequence). The V end was cut by 4 bases, the J end by 5 bases, with 9 bases between. This CDR3 is built from 12 residues. The CDR3 coding sequence is TGTGCCAGCAGCCTGGTGATGTATGGCTACACCTTC. Encoded protein: CASSLVMYGYTF.

The chain couples TRBV28 to TRBJ1-4, with D hard to call. Trimming stripped 5 bases from V and 5 bases from J, with 12 bases between. The germline gives CDR1 MDHEN, CDR2 SYDVKM. The CDR3 is 14 residues long. CDR3 region: CASSLLMGNEKLFF. Written as DNA, the CDR3 is TGTGCCAGCAGTCTGCTGATGGGGAATGAAAAACTGTTTTTT.

This chain connects TRBV4-1 to TRBJ1-1; the D is unclear. Germline V gene lookup returns CDR1 MGHRA and CDR2 YSYEKL. The ends were cut back, 4 bases at V and 7 bases at J, with 13 bases in the middle. The CDR3 length is 13 residues. CDR3 region: CASSPAGPGEAFF. Here the CDR3 DNA reads TGCGCCAGCAGCCCCGCCGGCCCCGGTGAAGCTTTCTTT.

The CDR3 reads CASSFTGTGTDGYTF. The CDR3 DNA follows: TGTGCCAGCAGCTTCACCGGGACAGGGACGGATGGCTACACCTTC. The chain has TRBV28 and TRBJ1-2; 9 nucleotides line up with TRBD1. CDR1 and CDR2 (germline): MDHEN, SYDVKM. The CDR3 totals 15 residues. J was trimmed by 6 bases and V by 6 bases; bases with no gene match: 11.